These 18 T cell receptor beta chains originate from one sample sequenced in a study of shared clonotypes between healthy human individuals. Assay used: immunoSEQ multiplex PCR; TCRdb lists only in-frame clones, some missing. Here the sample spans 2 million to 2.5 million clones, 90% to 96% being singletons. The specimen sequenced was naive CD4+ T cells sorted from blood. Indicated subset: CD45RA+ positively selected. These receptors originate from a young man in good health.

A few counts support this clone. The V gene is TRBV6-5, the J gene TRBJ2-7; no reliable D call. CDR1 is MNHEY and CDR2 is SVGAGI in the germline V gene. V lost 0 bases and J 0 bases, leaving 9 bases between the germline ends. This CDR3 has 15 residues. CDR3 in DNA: TGTGCCAGCAGTTACTCGCACTCTCGCTCCTACGAGCAGTACTTC. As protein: CASSYSHSRSYEQYF.

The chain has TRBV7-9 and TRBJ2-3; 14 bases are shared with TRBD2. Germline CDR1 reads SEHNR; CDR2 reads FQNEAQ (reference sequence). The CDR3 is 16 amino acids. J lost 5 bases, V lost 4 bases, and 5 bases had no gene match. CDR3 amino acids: CASSSRLAGGIDTQYF. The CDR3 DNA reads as TGTGCCAGCAGCTCCCGACTAGCGGGAGGGATAGATACGCAGTATTTT.

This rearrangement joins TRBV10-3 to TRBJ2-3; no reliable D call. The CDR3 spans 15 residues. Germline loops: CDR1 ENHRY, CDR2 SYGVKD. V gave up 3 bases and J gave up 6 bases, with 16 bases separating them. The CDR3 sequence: CAISDHAAVVDTQYF. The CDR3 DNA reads TGTGCCATCAGTGACCACGCCGCGGTCGTTGATACGCAGTATTTT.

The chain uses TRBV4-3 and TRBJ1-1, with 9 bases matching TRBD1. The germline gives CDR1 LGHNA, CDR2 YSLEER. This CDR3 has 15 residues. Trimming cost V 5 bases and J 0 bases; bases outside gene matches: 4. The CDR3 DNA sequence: TGCGCCAGCAGCTTGGACAGGGGAATGAACACTGAAGCTTTCTTT. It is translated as CASSLDRGMNTEAFF.

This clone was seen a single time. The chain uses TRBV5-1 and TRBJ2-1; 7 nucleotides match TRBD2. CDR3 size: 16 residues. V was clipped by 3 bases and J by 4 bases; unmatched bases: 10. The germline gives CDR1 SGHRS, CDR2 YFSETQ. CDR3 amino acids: CASSSSGGVGYNEQFF. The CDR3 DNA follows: TGCGCCAGCAGCTCTAGCGGTGGTGTGGGGTACAATGAGCAGTTCTTC. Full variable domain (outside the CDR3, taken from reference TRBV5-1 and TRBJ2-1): KAGVTQTPRYLIKTRGQQVTLSCSPISGHRSVSWYQQTPGQGLQFLFEYFSETQRNKGNFPGRFSGRQFSNSRSEMNVSTLELGDSALYLCASSSSGGVGYNEQFFGPGTRLTVL.

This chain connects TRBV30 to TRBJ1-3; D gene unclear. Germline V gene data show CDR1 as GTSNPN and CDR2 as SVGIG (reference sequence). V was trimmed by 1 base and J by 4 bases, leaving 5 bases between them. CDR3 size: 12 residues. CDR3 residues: CAWSEGGNTIYF. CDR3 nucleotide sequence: TGTGCCTGGAGTGAAGGGGGAAACACCATATATTTT.

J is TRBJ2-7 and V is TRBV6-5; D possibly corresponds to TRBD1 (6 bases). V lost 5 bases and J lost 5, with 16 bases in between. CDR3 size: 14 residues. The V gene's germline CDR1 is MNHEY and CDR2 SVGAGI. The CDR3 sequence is CASSPGQRGNEQYF. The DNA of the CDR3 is TGTGCCAGCAGTCCTGGACAGCGAGGGAACGAGCAGTACTTC.

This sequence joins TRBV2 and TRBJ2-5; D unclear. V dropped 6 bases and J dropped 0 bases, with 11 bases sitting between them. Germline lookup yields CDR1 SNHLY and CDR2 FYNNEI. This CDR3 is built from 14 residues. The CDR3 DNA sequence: TGTGCCAGCAGCAGTGTGACGTACCAAGAGACCCAGTACTTC. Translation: CASSSVTYQETQYF. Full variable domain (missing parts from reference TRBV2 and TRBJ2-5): EPEVTQTPSHQVTQMGQEVILRCVPISNHLYFYWYRQILGQKVEFLVSFYNNEISEKSEIFDDQFSVERPDGSNFTLKIRSTKLEDSAMYFCASSSVTYQETQYFGPGTRLLVL.

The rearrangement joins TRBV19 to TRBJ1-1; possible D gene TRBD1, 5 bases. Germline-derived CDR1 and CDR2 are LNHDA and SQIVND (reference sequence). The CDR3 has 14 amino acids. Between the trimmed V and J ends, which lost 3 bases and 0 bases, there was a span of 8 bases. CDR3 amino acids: CASSIRQMNTEAFF. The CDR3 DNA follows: TGTGCCAGTAGTATTCGACAGATGAACACTGAAGCTTTCTTT.

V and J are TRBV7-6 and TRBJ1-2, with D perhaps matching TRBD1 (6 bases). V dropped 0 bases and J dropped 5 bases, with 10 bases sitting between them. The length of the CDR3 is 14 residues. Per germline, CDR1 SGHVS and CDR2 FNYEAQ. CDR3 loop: CASSLAPGQYGYTF. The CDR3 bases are TGTGCCAGCAGCTTAGCCCCTGGACAGTATGGCTACACCTTC.

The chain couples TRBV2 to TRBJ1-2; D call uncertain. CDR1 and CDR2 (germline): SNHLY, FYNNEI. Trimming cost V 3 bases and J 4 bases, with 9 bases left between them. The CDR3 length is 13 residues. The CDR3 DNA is TGTGCCAGCAGTGAGGTGGAACCCTATGGCTACACCTTC. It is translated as CASSEVEPYGYTF.

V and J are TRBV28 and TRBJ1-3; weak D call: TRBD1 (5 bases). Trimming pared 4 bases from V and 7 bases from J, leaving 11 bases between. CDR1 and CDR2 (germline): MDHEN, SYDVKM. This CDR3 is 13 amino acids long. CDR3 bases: TGTGCCAGCAGTTGGGGGAGTCGGAACACCATATATTTT. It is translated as CASSWGSRNTIYF.

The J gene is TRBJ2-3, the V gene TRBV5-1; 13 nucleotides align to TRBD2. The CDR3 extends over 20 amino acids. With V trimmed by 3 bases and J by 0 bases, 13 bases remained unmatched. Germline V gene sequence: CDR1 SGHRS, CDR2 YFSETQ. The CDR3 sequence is CASSSRRTSGGEPSTDTQYF. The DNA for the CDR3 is TGCGCCAGCAGCTCACGTAGGACTAGCGGGGGAGAACCTAGCACAGATACGCAGTATTTT.

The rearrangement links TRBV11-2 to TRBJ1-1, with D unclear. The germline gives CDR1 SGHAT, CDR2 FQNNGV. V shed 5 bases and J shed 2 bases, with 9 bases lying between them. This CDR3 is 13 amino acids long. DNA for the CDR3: TGTGCCAGCAGCCCGTACATAAACACTGAAGCTTTCTTT. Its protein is CASSPYINTEAFF.

CDR3 nucleotide sequence: TGTGCCATCGGTGGGGACAGGGGGCCCAATGAGCAGTTCTTC. This encodes CAIGGDRGPNEQFF. The chain is built from TRBV10-3 and TRBJ2-1, with 12 bases identical to TRBD1. This CDR3 spans 14 amino acids. Germline assignment: CDR1 ENHRY and CDR2 SYGVKD. Trimming at V came to 8 bases and at J to 6 bases, leaving 5 bases not matched to a gene.

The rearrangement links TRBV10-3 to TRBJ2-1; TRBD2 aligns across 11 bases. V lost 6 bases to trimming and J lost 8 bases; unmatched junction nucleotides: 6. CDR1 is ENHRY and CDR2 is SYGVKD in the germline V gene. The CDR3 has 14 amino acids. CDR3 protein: CAISPGLAVDEQFF. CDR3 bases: TGTGCCATCAGCCCGGGACTAGCGGTCGATGAGCAGTTCTTC.

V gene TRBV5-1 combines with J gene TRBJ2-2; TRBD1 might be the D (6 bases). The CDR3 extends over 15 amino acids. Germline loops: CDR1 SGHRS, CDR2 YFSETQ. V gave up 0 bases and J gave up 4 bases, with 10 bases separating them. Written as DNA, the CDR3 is TGCGCCAGCAGCTTGGCCGCACAGGGCACCGGGGAGCTGTTTTTT. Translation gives CASSLAAQGTGELFF.

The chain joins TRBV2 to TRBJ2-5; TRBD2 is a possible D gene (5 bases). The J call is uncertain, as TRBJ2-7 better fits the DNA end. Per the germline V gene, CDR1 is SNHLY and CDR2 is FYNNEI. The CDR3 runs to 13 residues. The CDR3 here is CASSRGITYEQYF. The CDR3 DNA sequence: TGTGCCAGCTCACGGGGAATCACCTACGAGCAGTACTTC.